This TCR beta chain was retrieved from a study of cytomegalovirus exposure and HLA in healthy donors. The study's findings and limits: Reportedly, diagnosis of cytomegalovirus status by the classifier showed high specificity and sensitivity. It was fewer than 200 TCR beta chains that were listed as cytomegalovirus-associated. There were three CMV-associated chains whose specificity for CMV antigens was confirmed in vitro. Most observed TCR sequences were rare, whereas some public TCRs were detected in many donors.

This CDR3 has 16 amino acids. With 3 bases removed from V and 1 base from J, the gap between germline ends came to 12 bases. Germline V CDR1 and CDR2: LNHDA, SQIVND (reference sequence). A word on this clone: Its matching antigen is unknown.

TCRdb's copy holds only in-frame clones and misses some; the assay was immunoSEQ multiplex PCR. Found here are under 200,000 clones, roughly nine tenths of them singletons; the top ten hold around 6%. The sample taken for sequencing was PBMCs. This chain connects TRBV19 to TRBJ2-2; D perhaps matches TRBD2 (6 bases). This receptor was identified in a woman under 40 in good health and CMV-seronegative. CDR3 DNA: TGTGCCAGTAGTATCTCCAGGGACTGGAACACCGGGGAGCTGTTTTTT. Its protein is CASSISRDWNTGELFF.